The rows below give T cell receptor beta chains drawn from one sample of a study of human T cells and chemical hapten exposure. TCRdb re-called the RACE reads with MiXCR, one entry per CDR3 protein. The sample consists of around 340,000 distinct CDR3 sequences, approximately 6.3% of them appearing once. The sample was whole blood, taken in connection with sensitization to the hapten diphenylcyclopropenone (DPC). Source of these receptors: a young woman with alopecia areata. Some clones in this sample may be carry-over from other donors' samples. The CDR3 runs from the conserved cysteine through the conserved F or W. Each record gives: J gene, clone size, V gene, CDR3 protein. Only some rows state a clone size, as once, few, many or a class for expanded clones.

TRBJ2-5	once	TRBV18	CASLPPGQGTQETQYF
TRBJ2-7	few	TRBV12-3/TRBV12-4	CASSFHPSYEQYF
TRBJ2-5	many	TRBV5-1	CASSLNLGRETQYF
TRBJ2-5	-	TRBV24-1	CATSDLQGIGETQYF
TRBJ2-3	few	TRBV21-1	CASSNWVLAGGTDTQYF
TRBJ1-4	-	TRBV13	CASTSRQAGGKLFF
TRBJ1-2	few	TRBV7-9	CASSLGAGGSAGYTF
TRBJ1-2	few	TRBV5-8	CASSLSPGRYTF
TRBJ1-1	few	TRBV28	CASSLGGPVNTEAFF
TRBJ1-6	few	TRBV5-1	CASSLAPPIFGSPLHF
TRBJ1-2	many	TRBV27	CASSLSAGSGYGYTF
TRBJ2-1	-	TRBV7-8	CASSFWRGGYNEQFF
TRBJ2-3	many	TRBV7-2	CASSPGLAGGRTDTQYF